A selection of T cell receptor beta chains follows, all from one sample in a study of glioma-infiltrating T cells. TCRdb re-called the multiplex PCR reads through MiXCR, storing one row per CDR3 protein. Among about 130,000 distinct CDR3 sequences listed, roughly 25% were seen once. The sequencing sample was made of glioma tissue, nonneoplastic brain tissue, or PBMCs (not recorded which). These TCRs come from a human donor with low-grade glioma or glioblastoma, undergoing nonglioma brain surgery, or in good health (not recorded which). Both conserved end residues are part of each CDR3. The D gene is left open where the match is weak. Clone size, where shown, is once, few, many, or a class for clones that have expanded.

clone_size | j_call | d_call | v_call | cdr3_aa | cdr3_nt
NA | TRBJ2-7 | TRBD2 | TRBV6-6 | CASSYSPGGAYEEYF | TGTGCCAGCAGTTATTCCCCCGGGGGGGCCTACGAGGAGTACTTC
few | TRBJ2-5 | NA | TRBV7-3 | CASSPNPGLGQQETQYF | TGTGCCAGCAGCCCAAACCCCGGGCTAGGACAGCAAGAGACCCAGTACTTC
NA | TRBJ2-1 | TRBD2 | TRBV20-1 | CSATSGISHPAQFF | TGCAGTGCCACTAGCGGGATAAGCCACCCTGCGCAGTTCTTC
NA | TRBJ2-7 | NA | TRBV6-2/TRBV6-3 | CVISDSYEQYF | TGTGTCATCAGTGACTCGTACGAGCAGTACTTC
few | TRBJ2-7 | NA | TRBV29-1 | CSVETPSSYEQYF | TGCAGCGTTGAAACACCTTCATCCTACGAGCAGTACTTC
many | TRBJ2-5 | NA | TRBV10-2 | CASSESKGTQYF | TGCGCCAGCAGTGAGTCGAAGGGGACCCAGTACTTC
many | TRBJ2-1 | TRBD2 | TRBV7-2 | CASSLAGRLAGSYNEQFF | TGTGCCAGCAGCTTAGCGGGGCGACTAGCGGGTTCCTACAATGAGCAGTTCTTC
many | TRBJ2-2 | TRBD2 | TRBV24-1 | CATSSGRVTGELFF | TGTGCCACCTCTAGCGGGAGAGTCACCGGGGAGCTGTTTTTT
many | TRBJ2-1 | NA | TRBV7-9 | CASSPAKFEIYEQFF | TGTGCCAGCAGCCCCGCGAAGTTCGAAATCTATGAGCAGTTCTTC
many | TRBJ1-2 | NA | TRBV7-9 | CASSPTVNYGYTF | TGTGCCAGCAGCCCGACAGTTAACTATGGCTACACCTTC
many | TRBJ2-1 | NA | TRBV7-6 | CASFRWGSYNEQFF | TGTGCCAGCTTCCGGTGGGGCTCCTACAATGAGCAGTTCTTC
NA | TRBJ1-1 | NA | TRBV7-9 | CARRSPPARPAAFF | TGTGCCCGCCGCTCCCCTCCCGCGCGCCCTGCCGCTTTCTTT
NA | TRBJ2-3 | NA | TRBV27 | CTSSFHTDTQYF | TGTACCAGCAGCTTTCACACAGATACGCAGTATTTT
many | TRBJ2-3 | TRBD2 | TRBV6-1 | CASSRTSASPDTQYF | TGTGCCAGCAGTCGGACTAGCGCCTCTCCAGATACGCAGTATTTT
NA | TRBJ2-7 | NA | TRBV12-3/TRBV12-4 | CASSFQTYEQYF | TGTGCCAGCAGTTTCCAGACTTACGAGCAGTACTTC
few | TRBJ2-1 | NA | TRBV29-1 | CSVEGSLAGYEQFF | TGCAGCGTTGAAGGTAGTCTAGCAGGCTATGAGCAGTTCTTC
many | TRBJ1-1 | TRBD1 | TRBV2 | CASTYTGGKAFF | TGTGCCAGCACCTACACAGGGGGCAAAGCTTTCTTT
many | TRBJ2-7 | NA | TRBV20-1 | CSASREISYEQYF | TGCAGTGCTAGTAGGGAGATCTCCTACGAGCAGTACTTC